This T cell receptor beta chain came from a study of OX40 agonist ivuxolimab in advanced cancers. Looking at the study overall: Participants could have had prior anti-PD-1, anti-PD-L1 or anti-CTLA-4 therapy, and roughly 40% had some. Study-level points and caveats: Antigen specificity was not determined for the expanded peripheral T cells. The CD4+ and CD8+ T cells in the blood had expanded clonally by week 6 at 0.1 to 3.0 mg/kg.

Produced via immunoSEQ multiplex PCR; TCRdb's table is partial and in-frame only. The repertoire holds 70,000 to 90,000 clones, 75% to 90% seen once, with over 9.5% in the top ten. As for this clone: Antigen: not known.

This sequence originates from an adult with an advanced solid tumor such as melanoma, head and neck, liver or kidney cancer. The material sequenced was CD4+ or CD8+ T cells sorted from blood, taken in a trial of the OX40 agonist ivuxolimab.

The CDR3 sequence: CASSLGGRGEETQYF. The CDR3 DNA is TGTGCCAGCAGCTTGGGCGGGAGGGGAGAGGAGACCCAGTACTTC. The chain recombines TRBV7-6 with TRBJ2-5; TRBD2 aligns across 9 bases. This CDR3 spans 15 amino acids. The J segment lost 5 bases and the V segment lost 3 bases, leaving 7 bases of the junction unmatched. Looked up from germline, CDR1 is SGHVS and CDR2 is FNYEAQ.